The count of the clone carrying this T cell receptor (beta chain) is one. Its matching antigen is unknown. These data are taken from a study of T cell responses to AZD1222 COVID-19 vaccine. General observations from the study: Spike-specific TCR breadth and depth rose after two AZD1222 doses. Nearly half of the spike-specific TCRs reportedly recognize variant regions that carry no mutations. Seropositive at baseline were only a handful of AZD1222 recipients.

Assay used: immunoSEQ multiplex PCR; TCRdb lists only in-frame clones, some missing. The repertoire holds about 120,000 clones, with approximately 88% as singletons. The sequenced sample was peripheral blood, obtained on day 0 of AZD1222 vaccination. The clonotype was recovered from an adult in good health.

CDR3 in amino acids: CARGGLAGVYEQYF. The CDR3 nucleotides are TGTGCCAGAGGCGGGCTAGCGGGAGTCTACGAGCAGTACTTC. The chain is built from TRBV2 and TRBJ2-7; 10 positions match TRBD2. The CDR3 length is 14 residues. Germline values: CDR1 SNHLY, CDR2 FYNNEI. Trimming at V came to 9 bases and at J to 3 bases, leaving 8 bases not matched to a gene.